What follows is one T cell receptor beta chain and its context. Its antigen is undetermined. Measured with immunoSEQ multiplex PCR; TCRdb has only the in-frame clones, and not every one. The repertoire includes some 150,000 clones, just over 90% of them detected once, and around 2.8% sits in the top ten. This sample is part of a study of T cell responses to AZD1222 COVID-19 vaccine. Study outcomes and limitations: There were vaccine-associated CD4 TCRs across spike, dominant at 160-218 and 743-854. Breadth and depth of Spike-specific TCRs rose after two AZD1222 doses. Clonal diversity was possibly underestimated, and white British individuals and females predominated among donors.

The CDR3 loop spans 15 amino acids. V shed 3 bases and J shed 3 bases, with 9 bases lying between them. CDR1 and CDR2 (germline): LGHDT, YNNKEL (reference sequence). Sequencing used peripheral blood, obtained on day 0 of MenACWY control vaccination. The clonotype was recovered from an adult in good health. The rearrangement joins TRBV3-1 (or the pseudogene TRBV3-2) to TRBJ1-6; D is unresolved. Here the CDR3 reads CASSQERIYNSPLHF. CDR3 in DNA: TGTGCCAGCAGCCAGGAGCGTATCTATAATTCACCCCTCCACTTT.